This T cell receptor beta chain was captured by sequencing in a study of OX40 agonist ivuxolimab in advanced cancers. As for the study in general: Therapy given before enrollment (anti-PD-1, anti-PD-L1 or anti-CTLA-4) was allowed, and under 45% had some.

Germline CDR1 SGHNT, CDR2 YYREEE (reference sequence). With 2 bases removed from V and 5 bases from J, the gap between germline ends came to 10 bases. This CDR3 is 13 amino acids long. Profiled with immunoSEQ multiplex PCR; TCRdb holds only in-frame clones, not every one. The sample yields about 68,000 clones, 83% seen once. The J gene is TRBJ1-2, the V gene TRBV5-4; D remains unclear. This TCR was recovered from an adult with an advanced solid tumor such as melanoma, head and neck, liver or kidney cancer. Sequences were derived from CD4+ or CD8+ T cells sorted from blood, sampled in a trial of the OX40 agonist ivuxolimab. The CDR3 protein is CASSLEVAYGYTF. The CDR3 bases are TGTGCCAGCAGCTTAGAGGTAGCATATGGCTACACCTTC. Looking up the rest from reference TRBV5-4 and TRBJ1-2 gives the full variable domain: ETGVTQSPTHLIKTRGQQVTLRCSSQSGHNTVSWYQQALGQGPQFIFQYYREEENGRGNFPPRFSGLQFPNYSSELNVNALELDDSALYLCASSLEVAYGYTFGSGTRLTVV.